This is a list of T cell receptor beta chains from one sample in a study of blood T cell repertoires in COVID-19. Sequencing was performed with immunoSEQ multiplex PCR; in TCRdb, only in-frame clones are kept and a portion is missing. The table records over 70,000 clones, around 80% of them present only once. Sequenced material: peripheral blood. Receptors originate from a man aged 60 to 75 with acute or convalescent COVID-19. Each CDR3 is given with its conserved first and last residue. The D gene is left open where the match is weak. Size values are once, few and many counts, or a class for expanded clones, and some rows have none.

size	J	D	V	DNA	CDR3
.	TRBJ2-7	.	TRBV5-1	TGCGCCAGCAGCTTGGGTAGCCTAAGCTACGAGCAGTACTTC	CASSLGSLSYEQYF
.	TRBJ1-1	TRBD1	TRBV2	TGTGCCAGCAGCGGGGACAGGGTTACTGAAGCTTTCTTT	CASSGDRVTEAFF
.	TRBJ1-6	.	TRBV27	TGTGCCAGTTATGGAACAGGGACAAATTCACCCCTCCACTTT	CASYGTGTNSPLHF
few	TRBJ2-1	TRBD2	TRBV14	TGTGCCAGCAGCCCTCTCACTAGCGGGAGGACGTATGAGCAGTTCTTC	CASSPLTSGRTYEQFF
.	TRBJ2-2	TRBD1	TRBV19	TGTGCCAGTAGTATTCAGGGGGCAAACACCGGGGAGCTGTTTTTT	CASSIQGANTGELFF
.	TRBJ1-2	TRBD1	TRBV25-1	TGTGCCAGCAGCCCCCAGGGGGCGTATGGCTACACCTTC	CASSPQGAYGYTF
few	TRBJ1-2	.	TRBV6-5	TGTGCCAGCAGAGCCCCCGGAGGATTGCCCTATGGCTACACCTTC	CASRAPGGLPYGYTF
.	TRBJ2-7	.	TRBV9	TGTGCCAGCAGCTCCCCCCGTTACGAGCAGTACTTC	CASSSPRYEQYF
few	TRBJ2-7	.	TRBV28	TGTGCCAGCAGTTTAAGCGGACTTCGCTACGAGCAGTACTTC	CASSLSGLRYEQYF
.	TRBJ2-1	.	TRBV19	TGTGCCAGTAGAACAGAGAGGGGGACCCTAGGCGATGAGCAGTTCTTC	CASRTERGTLGDEQFF
.	TRBJ1-4	.	TRBV2	TGTGCCACTAACCGGGACAAAAATGAAAAACTGTTTTTT	CATNRDKNEKLFF
.	TRBJ2-2	.	TRBV5-4	TGTGCCAGCAGCCTACAGGGTTTCGGCACCGGGGAGCTGTTTTTT	CASSLQGFGTGELFF
.	TRBJ1-2	TRBD1	TRBV18	TGTGCCAGCTCACCGAGAACAGGGGCGGACTATGGCTACACCTTC	CASSPRTGADYGYTF
.	TRBJ2-7	.	TRBV6-2/TRBV6-3	TGTGCCAGCAGTTACTCGGATTTGGGGAGGTACGAGCAGTACTTC	CASSYSDLGRYEQYF
once	TRBJ1-1	.	TRBV5-4	TGTGCCAGCATCCCGGCATCGGCGGGTGGAGCTGAAGCTTTCTTT	CASIPASAGGAEAFF
.	TRBJ2-7	TRBD2	TRBV28	TGTGCCAGCAGTCGTCCTCCCTCGGGCGGGAGGGCTAACGAGCAGTACTTC	CASSRPPSGGRANEQYF
.	TRBJ2-1	TRBD2	TRBV9	TGTGCCAGCAGCGTAACCGGGACTAGCGGGAACAATGAGCAGTTCTTC	CASSVTGTSGNNEQFF
.	TRBJ1-5	TRBD1	TRBV10-3	TGTGCCATCAGTAACGGACAGGGAGACAATCAGCCCCAGCATTTT	CAISNGQGDNQPQHF
.	TRBJ2-3	TRBD1	TRBV29-1	TGCAGCGTTGAAGTGAACAGGGGGCAAACAGATACGCAGTATTTT	CSVEVNRGQTDTQYF
.	TRBJ1-5	.	TRBV10-1	TGCGCCAGCAGAAAGGGAGGTGTGGAGGGTAGCAATCAGCCCCAGCATTTT	CASRKGGVEGSNQPQHF
.	TRBJ2-1	TRBD2	TRBV3-1/TRBV3-2	TGTGCCAGCAGCCTCACTAGCGGTAGGAATGAGCAGTTCTTC	CASSLTSGRNEQFF
.	TRBJ2-2	TRBD1	TRBV30	TGTGCCTGGAGTGTTGTCGGGACAGCCCAGCCTTTAAATGGTTTCGGGGAGCTGTTTTTT	CAWSVVGTAQPLNGFGELFF
few	TRBJ1-1	TRBD1	TRBV19	TGTGCCAGTGAAAGACAGGGTCTAAACACTGAAGCTTTCTTT	CASERQGLNTEAFF
.	TRBJ2-6	TRBD1	TRBV7-6	TGTGCCAGCAGCCCGGCCGGGACAGGGGGCGTGGGGGCCAACGTCCTGACTTTC	CASSPAGTGGVGANVLTF
.	TRBJ1-2	.	TRBV24-1	TGTGCCACCAGTGATTCTCGCAGGGTTGCTGGCTACACCTTC	CATSDSRRVAGYTF
.	TRBJ2-5	.	TRBV27	TGTGCCAGCAGTTTTGCGGGAAAACAGACCCAGTACTTC	CASSFAGKQTQYF
.	TRBJ2-1	.	TRBV9	TGTGCCAGCAGCCCCTCTCAGCTAGGTAATGAGCAGTTCTTC	CASSPSQLGNEQFF
.	TRBJ2-2	TRBD1	TRBV7-6	TGTGCCAGCAGCTCAGACAGGGGGCGATCCGGGGAGCTGTTTTTT	CASSSDRGRSGELFF
.	TRBJ1-2	TRBD1	TRBV2	TGTGCCAGCAGTGGACAGGGGAGGTCCAACTATGGCTACACCTTC	CASSGQGRSNYGYTF
.	TRBJ2-2	TRBD1	TRBV5-1	TGCGCCAGCAGCGTCCAGGGGGATGGGACCGGGGAGCTGTTTTTT	CASSVQGDGTGELFF
once	TRBJ2-2	.	TRBV6-2/TRBV6-3	TGTGCCAGCAGTTACGCGGGGTTACGCGGGGAGCTGTTTTTT	CASSYAGLRGELFF
.	TRBJ1-4	.	TRBV5-1	TGCGCCAGCAGCTTATCCCCGACAGACAGGTCAACTAATGAAAAACTGTTTTTT	CASSLSPTDRSTNEKLFF
.	TRBJ1-6	.	TRBV7-2	TGTGCCAGCAGCTTTGTAGGGGTGAATAATTCACCCCTCCACTTT	CASSFVGVNNSPLHF
.	TRBJ2-2	.	TRBV13	TGTGCCAGCAGCTTAGGAGGTAGCTTGTTCGCGAACACCGGGGAGCTGTTTTTT	CASSLGGSLFANTGELFF
.	TRBJ1-6	.	TRBV28	TGTGCCAGCAGTCGGACAGATAATAATTCACCCCTCCACTTT	CASSRTDNNSPLHF
.	TRBJ2-1	TRBD2	TRBV4-3	TGCGCCAGCAGCCAAGGGGGAGGGAGTCTTGAGCAGTTCTTC	CASSQGGGSLEQFF
.	TRBJ2-1	TRBD1	TRBV7-9	TGTGCCAGCAGCCGCGGGACAGGGGTCAATGAGCAGTTCTTC	CASSRGTGVNEQFF
.	TRBJ1-2	.	TRBV6-2/TRBV6-3	TGTGCCAGCAGTTACGAGGGGGACTATGGCTACACCTTC	CASSYEGDYGYTF